The 18 T cell receptor beta chains listed next were all sequenced from one sample in a study of control samples from healthy donors and cancer patients. Libraries were prepared by immunoSEQ multiplex PCR; TCRdb keeps only in-frame clonotypes and omits some of them. In the table there are 45,000 to 60,000 clones, approximately 94% of which are singletons. Sequencing input: PBMCs. The receptors stem from a man aged 30 to 39 with colorectal cancer.

This sequence joins TRBV7-9 and TRBJ1-1; a weak D match, TRBD1 (6 bases). The CDR3 runs to 13 residues. Trimming removed 7 bases from V and 10 bases from J, with 19 bases in between. Germline V gene lookup returns CDR1 SEHNR and CDR2 FQNEAQ (reference sequence). The CDR3 DNA follows: TGTGCCAGCACCCTAAATTCAGGGGTTGGAGCTTTCTTT. Protein product: CASTLNSGVGAFF. Full variable domain (rest looked up from reference TRBV7-9 and TRBJ1-1): DTGVSQNPRHKITKRGQNVTFRCDPISEHNRLYWYRQTLGQGPEFLTYFQNEAQLEKSRLLSDRFSAERPKGSFSTLEIQRTEQGDSAMYLCASTLNSGVGAFFGQGTRLTVV.

V gene TRBV7-2 combines with J gene TRBJ2-3; 9 nucleotides align to TRBD1. This CDR3 has 14 residues. CDR1 and CDR2 (germline): SGHTA, FQGNSA. V was clipped by 6 bases and J by 6 bases; unmatched bases: 7. CDR3 in amino acids: CASSPGQGFDTQYF. The CDR3 DNA is TGTGCCAGCAGTCCGGGACAGGGTTTCGATACGCAGTATTTT.

The DNA for the CDR3 is TGTGCTAGTGGTTTGGTATCGCGGGGTGATGAAAAACTGTTTTTT. Its protein is CASGLVSRGDEKLFF. This chain joins TRBV12-5 and TRBJ1-4; D not certain. This CDR3 spans 15 amino acids. CDR1 is LGHNT, CDR2 FRNRAP, per germline. The V gene lost 0 bases and the J gene lost 6 bases, with 11 bases spanning the gap.

The chain uses TRBV7-8 and TRBJ2-7; possibly TRBD1 for D (6 bases). Germline CDR1 reads SGHVS; CDR2 reads FQNEAQ. The CDR3 is made up of 15 amino acids. V lost 1 base and J 3 bases, leaving 13 bases between the germline ends. The CDR3 DNA reads as TGTGCCAGCAGCTTAGTATCAGGGGCCGGCTACGAGCAGTACTTC. Translating it yields CASSLVSGAGYEQYF.

The CDR3 nucleotides are TGTGCCAGCAGCCTTCGGACAGGGACCTCCTACGAGCAGTACTTC. Translating it yields CASSLRTGTSYEQYF. The chain uses TRBV11-2 and TRBJ2-7; 8 positions match TRBD1. Germline lookup yields CDR1 SGHAT and CDR2 FQNNGV. V gave up 5 bases and J gave up 0 bases; unmatched junction bases: 6. CDR3 length: 15 amino acids.

This chain links TRBV6-5 with TRBJ1-2; no firm D call. The CDR3 has 14 residues. Per germline, CDR1 MNHEY and CDR2 SVGAGI. V gave up 2 bases and J gave up 8 bases, with 15 bases separating them. The CDR3 here is CASSYRDGSHGYTF. In DNA form, the CDR3 reads TGTGCCAGCAGTTACCGCGATGGTTCGCACGGCTACACCTTC.

The chain carries TRBV13 and TRBJ2-3; D is unresolved. Germline V gives CDR1 PRHDT, CDR2 FYEKMQ (reference sequence). This CDR3 is built from 15 residues. V was pared by 3 bases and J by 3 bases, with 13 bases between. CDR3 residues: CASSLISAGTDTQYF. The DNA for the CDR3 is TGTGCCAGCAGCTTGATCTCCGCCGGGACAGATACGCAGTATTTT.

The J gene is TRBJ1-5, the V gene TRBV5-4, with a tentative D call TRBD1 (6 bases). Germline CDR1 reads SGHNT; CDR2 reads YYREEE (reference sequence). V gave up 0 bases and J gave up 9 bases, with 10 bases separating them. There are 13 residues in the CDR3. The CDR3 here is CASSLDREGPQHF. In nucleotides, the CDR3 is TGTGCCAGCAGCTTGGACAGGGAAGGGCCCCAGCATTTT.

A single count supports this clone. The rearrangement joins TRBV9 to TRBJ1-5; unclear D gene. V was clipped by 3 bases and J by 11 bases, with 15 bases between them. Per germline, CDR1 SGDLS and CDR2 YYNGEE. The CDR3 is 13 amino acids. CDR3 nucleotide sequence: TGTGCCAGCAGCGCCCACCCGCAGGAGACCCAGCATTTT. Residues: CASSAHPQETQHF.

Only one count was recorded for this clone. The chain couples TRBV6-2 or TRBV6-3 to TRBJ2-2; D is possibly TRBD1 or TRBD2 (5 bases each). Germline V gives CDR1 MNHEY, CDR2 SVGEGT. The CDR3 spans 19 residues. Trimming took off 0 bases at V and 1 base at J, with 18 bases between the two ends. This CDR3 reads CASSYSEEVGDLNTGELFF. The CDR3 DNA reads TGTGCCAGCAGTTACTCGGAAGAAGTGGGGGACCTGAACACCGGGGAGCTGTTTTTT.

The chain carries TRBV6-2 or TRBV6-3 and TRBJ1-1, with a possible D match to TRBD1 (6 bases). The germline CDR1 and CDR2 sequences are MNHEY and SVGEGT. This CDR3 is built from 15 residues. Trimming left V 2 bases short and J 0 bases short, with 10 bases between. CDR3 coding DNA: TGTGCCAGCAGTTACAGTCAGGGGATGAACACTGAAGCTTTCTTT. This translates into CASSYSQGMNTEAFF.

A note on this clone: This sample also contains other DNA sequences that code for the same CDR3. This chain connects TRBV5-1 to TRBJ2-2; D might be TRBD2 (7 bases). The CDR3 sequence is 15 residues long. Germline V CDR1 and CDR2: SGHRS, YFSETQ. Trimming removed 4 bases from V and 7 bases from J, with 17 bases in between. CDR3 nucleotide sequence: TGCGCCAGCAGCAGGACGGGGGGCGTAGTCGGGGAGCTGTTTTTT. It is translated as CASSRTGGVVGELFF. The full variable domain, completed using reference TRBV5-1 and TRBJ2-2, is KAGVTQTPRYLIKTRGQQVTLSCSPISGHRSVSWYQQTPGQGLQFLFEYFSETQRNKGNFPGRFSGRQFSNSRSEMNVSTLELGDSALYLCASSRTGGVVGELFFGEGSRLTVL.

The chain combines TRBV5-1 with TRBJ1-1, with D tentatively TRBD1 (6 bases). V lost 5 bases to trimming and J lost 0 bases, with 17 bases between them. The CDR3 sequence is 16 residues long. Germline V CDR1 and CDR2: SGHRS, YFSETQ. CDR3 sequence reads: CASSYSPGDMNTEAFF. DNA for the CDR3: TGCGCCAGCAGTTACTCCCCAGGGGACATGAACACTGAAGCTTTCTTT.

The DNA of the CDR3 is TGTGCCAGCTCACCCGGGACCTCATCGAACACTGAAGCTTTCTTT. Amino acid sequence: CASSPGTSSNTEAFF. The chain links TRBV18 to TRBJ1-1; D is perhaps TRBD1 (5 bases). Trimming took off 3 bases at V and 1 base at J, with 12 bases between the two ends. This CDR3 comprises 15 residues. The germline V gene encodes CDR1 KGHSH and CDR2 LQKENI.

The rearrangement uses TRBV13 and TRBJ2-7, with 7 bases aligning to TRBD1. The CDR3 has 17 residues. CDR1 and CDR2 (germline): PRHDT, FYEKMQ (reference sequence). With V trimmed by 3 bases and J by 4 bases, 15 bases remained unmatched. The CDR3, as DNA: TGTGCCAGCAGCTTGGGGCTAGGGACAGAATTCCCGTACGAGCAGTACTTC. This encodes CASSLGLGTEFPYEQYF.

This clone appeared a few times. The chain combines TRBV7-2 with TRBJ2-4; the D gene is possibly TRBD2 (5 bases). Trimming pared 0 bases from V and 8 bases from J, leaving 17 bases between. The CDR3 runs 16 residues. Germline V CDR1 and CDR2: SGHTA, FQGNSA. CDR3 region: CASSLALIWMGDIQYF. The DNA of the CDR3 is TGTGCCAGCAGCTTAGCTCTTATATGGATGGGAGACATTCAGTACTTC.

Details on this clone: One end of the junction is discordant with germline, which a read error may explain. J is TRBJ2-7 and V is TRBV11-2, with 8 bases lining up with TRBD1. Germline values: CDR1 SGHAT, CDR2 FQNNGV. This CDR3 is 13 amino acids long. CDR3: CASSVDRGSEQYF. As DNA, the CDR3 is TGTGCCAGCAGCGTAGACAGGGGTAGCGAGCAGTACTTC.

The CDR3 reads CASSDRRSNYGYTF. DNA for the CDR3: TGCGCCAGCTCGGACAGGCGATCTAACTATGGCTACACCTTC. The chain has TRBV5-1 and TRBJ1-2; TRBD1 matches at 7 bases. The V gene's germline CDR1 is SGHRS and CDR2 YFSETQ. There are 14 residues in the CDR3. The J segment lost 0 bases and the V segment lost 7 bases, leaving 6 bases of the junction unmatched.